The 8 T cell receptor beta chains below were found in one sample sequenced in a study of OX40 agonist ivuxolimab in advanced cancers. Clones were read by immunoSEQ multiplex PCR, and TCRdb kept only the in-frame ones, dropping some. The sample has approximately 100,000 clones, roughly 85% seen once. The starting material was CD4+ or CD8+ T cells sorted from blood, obtained in a trial of the OX40 agonist ivuxolimab. The receptors stem from an adult with an advanced solid tumor such as melanoma, head and neck, liver or kidney cancer.

The chain uses TRBV5-5 and TRBJ2-5; no clear D gene. CDR1 and CDR2 from the germline V gene are SGHKS and YYEKEE (reference sequence). The CDR3 consists of 14 residues. Trimming took off 2 bases at V and 5 bases at J, with 13 bases between the two ends. The CDR3 DNA sequence: TGTGCCAGCAGCTTCACAGACTCCGGCGAGACCCAGTACTTC. Translation: CASSFTDSGETQYF.

This chain connects TRBV7-3 to TRBJ2-7; no reliable D call. V was clipped by 0 bases and J by 2 bases, with 5 bases between them. The CDR3 is made up of 13 amino acids. Germline CDR1 reads SGHTA; CDR2 reads FQGTGA. The CDR3 nucleotides are TGTGCCAGCAGCTTAACTTCCGCCTACGAGCAGTACTTC. Protein sequence: CASSLTSAYEQYF.

The chain uses TRBV18 and TRBJ1-2; a possible D gene is TRBD1 (5 bases). Trimming left V 1 base short and J 2 bases short, with 11 bases between. Germline assignment: CDR1 KGHSH and CDR2 LQKENI. The CDR3 is 15 residues long. The CDR3 DNA reads as TGTGCCAGCTCACCACAGGGTGACAGCAACTATGGCTACACCTTC. This gives the protein CASSPQGDSNYGYTF. The entire variable domain, with the rest obtained from reference TRBV18 and TRBJ1-2, is as follows: NAGVMQNPRHLVRRRGQEARLRCSPMKGHSHVYWYRQLPEEGLKFMVYLQKENIIDESGMPKERFSAEFPKEGPSILRIQQVVRGDSAAYFCASSPQGDSNYGYTFGSGTRLTVV.

The V call is TRBV7-2, the J call TRBJ1-2; 7 positions match TRBD1. Losses at the gene ends were 3 bases for V and 6 bases for J; bases not matched to a gene: 4. CDR3 length: 13 amino acids. CDR1 is SGHTA and CDR2 is FQGNSA in the germline V gene. The CDR3 sequence is CASSFTGDDGYTF. The CDR3, as DNA: TGTGCCAGCAGCTTCACAGGGGACGATGGCTACACCTTC. The full variable domain, rest sourced from reference TRBV7-2 and TRBJ1-2, is GAGVSQSPSNKVTEKGKDVELRCDPISGHTALYWYRQSLGQGLEFLIYFQGNSAPDKSGLPSDRFSAERTGGSVSTLTIQRTQQEDSAVYLCASSFTGDDGYTFGSGTRLTVV.

The CDR3 is CATSRVSTGLGTDTQYF. The CDR3, as DNA: TGTGCCACCAGCAGAGTTTCGACTGGTCTAGGGACAGATACGCAGTATTTT. This rearrangement joins TRBV15 to TRBJ2-3; D call uncertain. Per the germline V gene, CDR1 is LNHNV and CDR2 is YYDKDF (reference sequence). The CDR3 has 17 residues. Trimming took 1 base from V and 3 from J, leaving 17 bases between them.

This chain connects TRBV14 to TRBJ1-2; 9 bases match TRBD1. This CDR3 spans 15 amino acids. V was clipped by 1 base and J by 7 bases; unmatched bases: 7. Germline assignment: CDR1 SGHDN and CDR2 FVKESK. The CDR3 DNA follows: TGTGCCAGCAGCCAAGGAACAGGGGGCTGGGGTGGCTACACCTTC. This codes for CASSQGTGGWGGYTF.

This clone was picked up a small number of times. V is TRBV2 and J is TRBJ1-1; TRBD1 is a possible D gene (5 bases). This CDR3 has 13 amino acids. The germline V and J ends were trimmed by 4 bases and 3 bases, with 9 bases remaining between them. Germline-derived CDR1 and CDR2 are SNHLY and FYNNEI. The CDR3 sequence: CASSGGRYTEAFF. CDR3 DNA sequence: TGTGCCAGCAGTGGGGGACGGTACACTGAAGCTTTCTTT.

This chain links TRBV5-5 with TRBJ2-5, with 7 bases fitting TRBD1. The CDR3 covers 18 residues. From germline, CDR1 is SGHKS and CDR2 YYEKEE (reference sequence). V shed 0 bases and J 4 bases; nucleotides not matched to a gene: 15. The CDR3 loop is CASSLGQGPTLPGETQYF. CDR3 nucleotide sequence: TGTGCCAGCAGCTTGGGACAGGGACCCACACTCCCGGGAGAGACCCAGTACTTC.